Presented here are 25 T cell receptor beta chains from one specimen sequenced in a study of identical twins. From the 5' RACE reads, TCRdb called clonotypes with MiXCR, one entry per CDR3 protein. The sample holds about 530,000 distinct CDR3 sequences, approximately 20% seen once. In addition, the sample was reused for a study of yellow fever vaccine responses in identical twins.

The sequenced sample was CD4+ T cells sorted from blood. The receptor source for this set is a woman younger than 30 in good health.

The rearrangement links TRBV18 to TRBJ2-7, with D uncertain. CDR1 and CDR2 (germline): KGHSH, LQKENI. The CDR3 sequence is 16 residues long. V lost 2 bases to trimming and J lost 3 bases, with 17 bases between them. The CDR3 protein is CASSPKSAGANYEQYF. The CDR3 DNA sequence: TGTGCCAGCTCACCAAAATCTGCAGGAGCCAACTACGAGCAGTACTTC.

This chain joins TRBV7-9 and TRBJ2-2; no definite D call. This CDR3 spans 13 amino acids. Trimming took 2 bases from V and 5 from J, leaving 6 bases between them. Looked up from germline, CDR1 is SEHNR and CDR2 is FQNEAQ (reference sequence). This CDR3 reads CASSLSYTGELFF. CDR3 DNA: TGTGCCAGCAGCTTATCTTATACCGGGGAGCTGTTTTTT. Drawing the rest from reference TRBV7-9 and TRBJ2-2, the complete variable domain is DTGVSQNPRHKITKRGQNVTFRCDPISEHNRLYWYRQTLGQGPEFLTYFQNEAQLEKSRLLSDRFSAERPKGSFSTLEIQRTEQGDSAMYLCASSLSYTGELFFGEGSRLTVL.

J is TRBJ2-1 and V is TRBV2; 8 positions match TRBD1. Germline-derived CDR1 and CDR2 are SNHLY and FYNNEI. V lost 7 bases to trimming and J lost 2 bases; unmatched junction nucleotides: 4. The CDR3 consists of 14 residues. The CDR3 sequence: CASTGQETYNEQFF. For the CDR3, the DNA is TGTGCCAGCACGGGACAGGAGACCTACAATGAGCAGTTCTTC.

The chain joins TRBV20-1 to TRBJ2-5; D is unresolved. V was clipped by 4 bases and J by 5 bases, with 11 bases between them. Germline V CDR1 and CDR2: DFQATT, SNEGSKA (reference sequence). The CDR3 runs 12 residues. The CDR3 DNA sequence: TGCAGTGCTAAGACCCAAGGGGAGACCCAGTACTTC. This translates into CSAKTQGETQYF.

The V gene is TRBV7-9, the J gene TRBJ2-7, with D tentatively TRBD1 (5 bases). The CDR3 totals 14 residues. Per the germline V gene, CDR1 is SEHNR and CDR2 is FQNEAQ (reference sequence). The V gene lost 0 bases and the J gene lost 2 bases, with 8 bases spanning the gap. CDR3 bases: TGTGCCAGCAGCTTAGCAGGACACACCTACGAGCAGTACTTC. It specifies CASSLAGHTYEQYF.

The J gene is TRBJ2-2, the V gene TRBV12-3 or TRBV12-4, with 15 bases fitting TRBD2. The CDR3 is 18 residues long. V was clipped by 11 bases and J by 3 bases; unmatched bases: 13. The CDR3 protein is CAFSWTSGRAIDTGELFF. The CDR3 DNA sequence: TGTGCCTTCAGTTGGACTAGCGGGAGGGCCATCGACACCGGGGAGCTGTTTTTT.

The rearrangement uses TRBV5-1 and TRBJ2-7; 8 nucleotides match TRBD2. Unmatched junction bases numbered 6, after V lost 5 bases and J lost 2 bases. CDR1 and CDR2 from the germline V gene are SGHRS and YFSETQ. This CDR3 region has 14 residues. The CDR3 sequence is CASRASGRTYEQYF. DNA for the CDR3: TGCGCCAGCAGGGCGAGCGGGAGAACCTACGAGCAGTACTTC.

V and J are TRBV20-1 and TRBJ1-2; 8 nucleotides agree with TRBD1. V lost 5 bases, J lost 4 bases, and 12 bases stayed unmatched. The CDR3 has 15 residues. The V gene's germline CDR1 is DFQATT and CDR2 SNEGSKA (reference sequence). The CDR3 nucleotides read TGCAGTGCTTCTCCCGGACAGGGAAAAGGCTATGGCTACACCTTC. Translated: CSASPGQGKGYGYTF.

The CDR3 nucleotides are TGTGCCAGCAGCTTGGTATTTGCTAGCGGGAGCCCCTACAATGAGCAGTTCTTC. This gives the protein CASSLVFASGSPYNEQFF. The chain uses TRBV5-5 and TRBJ2-1, with 10 bases matching TRBD2. Germline assignment: CDR1 SGHKS and CDR2 YYEKEE (reference sequence). The CDR3 consists of 18 residues. V trimming: 0 bases; J trimming: 2 bases; junction bases outside the gene matches: 8. Supplemented by reference TRBV5-5 and TRBJ2-1, the full variable domain reads DAGVTQSPTHLIKTRGQQVTLRCSPISGHKSVSWYQQVLGQGPQFIFQYYEKEERGRGNFPDRFSARQFPNYSSELNVNALLLGDSALYLCASSLVFASGSPYNEQFFGPGTRLTVL.

V and J are TRBV9 and TRBJ2-1, with 7 bases fitting TRBD2. V was clipped by 6 bases and J by 5 bases; unmatched bases: 11. Germline CDR1 is SGDLS and CDR2 is YYNGEE. This CDR3 has 15 residues. The CDR3 bases are TGTGCCAGCACGGCGGGAGAGGCCGGCAACAATGAGCAGTTCTTC. This codes for CASTAGEAGNNEQFF.

The rearrangement joins TRBV12-3 or TRBV12-4 to TRBJ1-5, with 7 bases fitting TRBD1. CDR3 size: 16 residues. With 6 bases clipped from V and 4 bases from J, the junction kept 12 bases outside the gene matches. For the CDR3, the DNA is TGTGCCAGCAGCCCTACACTCGACAGGGCAAATCAGCCCCAGCATTTT. Residues: CASSPTLDRANQPQHF.

The table lists this clonotype with a few counts. V gene TRBV10-3 combines with J gene TRBJ2-3; TRBD1 matches 7 bases. The ends lost 8 bases at V and 1 base at J; junction bases unmatched: 6. Germline V CDR1 and CDR2: ENHRY, SYGVKD. This CDR3 is built from 14 residues. The CDR3 is CAIRDGQGTDTQYF. The CDR3 nucleotides read TGTGCCATCCGAGATGGACAGGGCACAGATACGCAGTATTTT.

The chain carries TRBV6-1 and TRBJ2-1, with a tentative D call TRBD2 (5 bases). The CDR3 has 15 residues. Germline CDR1 MNHNS, CDR2 SASEGT. Trimming shortened V by 4 bases and J by 0 bases, and 10 bases separated the two germline ends. For the CDR3, the DNA is TGTGCCAGCAGTGTCCGCGCGGGCTCCTACAATGAGCAGTTCTTC. Translated, it gives CASSVRAGSYNEQFF.

This clonotype was detected only a few times. The chain employs TRBV9 and TRBJ2-7; perhaps TRBD1 as D (6 bases). Germline loops: CDR1 SGDLS, CDR2 YYNGEE. V lost 5 bases and J 6 bases, leaving 15 bases between the germline ends. This CDR3 is built from 13 residues. The CDR3 DNA reads as TGTGCCAGCAGTCTAGGACAGACAAGCGAGCAGTACTTC. Protein product: CASSLGQTSEQYF.

Comment on this clonotype: A read error may produce the germline difference seen at one junction end. The V call is TRBV20-1, the J call TRBJ2-5; D tentatively fits TRBD1 or TRBD2 (6 bases each). Germline values: CDR1 DFQATT, CDR2 SNEGSKA (reference sequence). The CDR3 totals 17 residues. The CDR3 is CCAMSPGAAGMGETQYF. CDR3 coding DNA: TGCTGTGCTATGTCACCAGGGGCTGCGGGAATGGGAGAGACCCAGTACTTC.

The chain is built from TRBV29-1 and TRBJ2-5, with 8 bases matching TRBD2. Germline CDR1 is SQVTM and CDR2 is ANQGSEA. The CDR3 totals 16 residues. The ends lost 4 bases at V and 7 bases at J; junction bases unmatched: 17. This CDR3 reads CSVAQTNGGGSGTQYF. The CDR3 DNA reads as TGCAGCGTTGCACAGACTAATGGCGGGGGGTCCGGGACCCAGTACTTC.

This clonotype has more than one count but fewer than ten. The rearrangement links TRBV5-1 to TRBJ2-7, with TRBD1 matching 11 bases. Germline V gives CDR1 SGHRS, CDR2 YFSETQ. The CDR3 runs to 16 residues. Trimming at V came to 5 bases and at J to 7 bases, leaving 14 bases not matched to a gene. The CDR3 reads CASRPGQGVTLGEQYF. The CDR3 nucleotides read TGCGCCAGCAGGCCGGGACAGGGGGTTACGCTGGGGGAGCAGTACTTC.

The chain couples TRBV5-1 to TRBJ1-1; 10 bases are a match to TRBD1. The CDR3 contains 17 residues. V was clipped by 4 bases and J by 0 bases; unmatched bases: 9. CDR1 SGHRS and CDR2 YFSETQ come from the germline V gene. This CDR3 is CASSAWPDRGMNTEAFF. The CDR3 DNA follows: TGCGCCAGCAGCGCATGGCCGGACAGGGGGATGAACACTGAAGCTTTCTTT.

The chain carries TRBV29-1 and TRBJ2-7, with D possibly TRBD2 on 6 matching bases. V lost 7 bases to trimming and J lost 1 base, with 17 bases between them. The germline CDR1 and CDR2 sequences are SQVTM and ANQGSEA. This CDR3 contains 14 residues. CDR3 coding DNA: TGCAGCGCCTCCGTTAGCGGTTGGTCCTACGAGCAGTACTTC. This sequence encodes CSASVSGWSYEQYF.

J is TRBJ2-1 and V is TRBV12-3 or TRBV12-4, with 14 bases aligning to TRBD2. V was clipped by 4 bases and J by 8 bases; unmatched bases: 13. This CDR3 comprises 18 residues. The CDR3 region has the DNA TGTGCCAGCAGTTCCCACCTCGGGACTAGCGGGAGTGATTATGAGCAGTTCTTC. Translating gives CASSSHLGTSGSDYEQFF.

The rearrangement uses TRBV29-1 and TRBJ2-7, with D perhaps matching TRBD2 (5 bases). The ends were cut back, 3 bases at V and 0 bases at J, with 9 bases in the middle. The CDR3 spans 13 residues. Germline V gene sequence: CDR1 SQVTM, CDR2 ANQGSEA. The CDR3 is CSVERLASYEQYF. The CDR3 nucleotides are TGCAGCGTTGAGAGGCTAGCCTCCTACGAGCAGTACTTC.

V and J are TRBV7-9 and TRBJ2-1, with D uncertain. Germline values: CDR1 SEHNR, CDR2 FQNEAQ (reference sequence). V shed 5 bases and J shed 0 bases, with 14 bases lying between them. This CDR3 comprises 16 residues. Here the CDR3 reads CASSPQNPSSYNEQFF. The CDR3 DNA is TGTGCCAGCAGCCCTCAAAATCCTAGCTCCTACAATGAGCAGTTCTTC.

The chain recombines TRBV15 with TRBJ1-2, with D hard to call. Deletions cut 4 bases from V and 7 bases from J, with 13 bases between. CDR1 is LNHNV, CDR2 YYDKDF, per germline (reference sequence). This CDR3 region has 13 residues. CDR3 loop: CATSKILARGYTF. CDR3 nucleotide sequence: TGTGCCACCAGCAAGATTTTGGCCCGTGGCTACACCTTC.

This chain links TRBV18 with TRBJ2-7, with TRBD2 matching 7 bases. This CDR3 comprises 15 residues. With 2 bases clipped from V and 3 bases from J, the junction kept 7 bases outside the gene matches. Germline loops: CDR1 KGHSH, CDR2 LQKENI. CDR3 protein: CASSPTLADIYEQYF. In DNA, the CDR3 is TGTGCCAGCTCACCAACGCTAGCGGATATCTACGAGCAGTACTTC.

The rearrangement uses TRBV12-3 or TRBV12-4 and TRBJ2-1; 11 nucleotides line up with TRBD2. The J segment lost 7 bases and the V segment lost 6 bases, leaving 5 bases of the junction unmatched. The CDR3 has 14 amino acids. For the CDR3, the DNA is TGTGCCAGCAGACCCGGGACTAGCGGAAATGAGCAGTTCTTC. Translated: CASRPGTSGNEQFF.